A single sample is the source of the 25 T cell receptor beta chains below, sequenced in a study of T cell responses to AZD1222 COVID-19 vaccine. Using immunoSEQ multiplex PCR, the repertoire was profiled, and TCRdb retains in-frame clones only, with some absent. The sample consists of over 110,000 clones, roughly 93% of them appearing once. The sample in question was peripheral blood, obtained after recovery from COVID-19. All receptors derive from an adult who had recovered from COVID-19.

The CDR3 reads CASSQRLFMYGSNTGELFF. The CDR3 DNA is TGTGCCAGCAGCCAAAGGCTCTTCATGTACGGTTCTAACACCGGGGAGCTGTTTTTT. The chain couples TRBV3-1 (or the pseudogene TRBV3-2) to TRBJ2-2; D gene unclear. The CDR3 spans 19 residues. Deletions cut 2 bases from V and 2 bases from J, with 21 bases between. CDR1 and CDR2 (germline): LGHDT, YNNKEL (reference sequence).

This clone came up once. V usage is TRBV2 and J usage is TRBJ1-4, with D tentatively TRBD1 (6 bases). Germline V gene data show CDR1 as SNHLY and CDR2 as FYNNEI. The CDR3 length is 15 residues. Trimming cost V 3 bases and J 6 bases, with 14 bases left between them. CDR3 protein: CASSDRGVLYEKLFF. The CDR3 nucleotides read TGTGCCAGCAGTGATAGGGGGGTTCTTTATGAAAAACTGTTTTTT.

This chain joins TRBV5-6 and TRBJ2-2; unclear D gene. The germline V gene encodes CDR1 SGHDT and CDR2 YYEEEE. V shed 1 base and J shed 1 base, with 8 bases lying between them. This CDR3 is 15 amino acids long. CDR3 nucleotide sequence: TGTGCCAGCAGCTTGAGGACGGGGAACACCGGGGAGCTGTTTTTT. Protein product: CASSLRTGNTGELFF.

DNA for the CDR3: TGTGCCAGCAGTTACTCGGGACAGGGTAATTCACCCCTCCACTTT. Its protein is CASSYSGQGNSPLHF. This chain joins TRBV6-5 and TRBJ1-6, with 9 bases matching TRBD1. This CDR3 region has 15 residues. The germline CDR1 and CDR2 sequences are MNHEY and SVGAGI. Trimming removed 0 bases from V and 6 bases from J; junction bases left unmatched: 0.

This rearrangement joins TRBV14 to TRBJ2-1; the match to TRBD1 covers 10 bases. Germline CDR1 reads SGHDN; CDR2 reads FVKESK. CDR3 length equals 15 residues. Trimming cost V 3 bases and J 8 bases; bases outside gene matches: 7. In DNA, the CDR3 is TGTGCCAGCAGCCAGCCGGGACAGGGGTATGATGAGCAGTTCTTC. It yields the protein CASSQPGQGYDEQFF.

V is TRBV7-3 and J is TRBJ1-5; D gene ambiguous. The germline V gene encodes CDR1 SGHTA and CDR2 FQGTGA. CDR3 length: 13 amino acids. V gave up 5 bases and J gave up 6 bases, with 11 bases separating them. The CDR3 DNA reads as TGTGCCAGCAGCGAGGGAGGTGGTCAGCCCCAGCATTTT. This codes for CASSEGGGQPQHF.

CDR3 sequence reads: CASSSTQGTSYEQYF. For the CDR3, the DNA is TGTGCCAGCAGCTCCACACAGGGCACAAGCTACGAGCAGTACTTC. The chain couples TRBV11-1 to TRBJ2-7; possibly TRBD1 for D (6 bases). Trimming pared 4 bases from V and 3 bases from J, leaving 16 bases between. The CDR3 is made up of 15 amino acids. Per the germline V gene, CDR1 is SGHAT and CDR2 is FQDESV (reference sequence).

The V and J genes are TRBV5-4 and TRBJ1-2; 8 bases map to TRBD1. After removal of 4 bases from V and 2 bases from J, the junction contained 7 bases not matched to a gene. The CDR3 runs to 15 residues. Per the germline V gene, CDR1 is SGHNT and CDR2 is YYREEE (reference sequence). CDR3 protein: CASSTETGANYGYTF. Here the CDR3 DNA reads TGTGCCAGCAGCACAGAGACAGGGGCCAACTATGGCTACACCTTC.

The rearrangement joins TRBV28 to TRBJ1-3, with D uncertain. The length of the CDR3 is 17 residues. With 4 bases removed from V and 0 bases from J, the gap between germline ends came to 16 bases. The germline V gene encodes CDR1 MDHEN and CDR2 SYDVKM. CDR3 DNA sequence: TGTGCCAGCAGTTCCCCCCGCAGCAAGCTCTCTGGAAACACCATATATTTT. It yields the protein CASSSPRSKLSGNTIYF.

This chain uses TRBV9 with TRBJ2-3; TRBD1 might be the D (6 bases). With 0 bases removed from V and 4 bases from J, the gap between germline ends came to 15 bases. Germline values: CDR1 SGDLS, CDR2 YYNGEE. The CDR3 sequence is 16 residues long. CDR3 protein: CASSVGQGQLADTQYF. Written as DNA, the CDR3 is TGTGCCAGCAGCGTAGGTCAGGGGCAGTTAGCAGATACGCAGTATTTT.

This clone was seen only a few times. The J gene is TRBJ1-1, the V gene TRBV5-6, with TRBD1 identical over 7 bases. The junction had 8 bases not matched to a gene; V was cut back by 2 bases and J by 1 base. This CDR3 has 16 residues. CDR1 SGHDT and CDR2 YYEEEE come from the germline V gene. The DNA for the CDR3 is TGTGCCAGCAGCTTATACGGTGGGACAGCGAACACTGAAGCTTTCTTT. Protein product: CASSLYGGTANTEAFF.

V is TRBV28 and J is TRBJ1-6, with 7 bases lining up with TRBD1. Germline V CDR1 and CDR2: MDHEN, SYDVKM. V shed 6 bases and J 7 bases; nucleotides not matched to a gene: 18. This CDR3 is built from 18 residues. CDR3 protein: CASSTPKTGFYGNSPLHF. CDR3 bases: TGTGCCAGCAGCACCCCAAAGACAGGGTTTTACGGGAATTCACCCCTCCACTTT.

The chain carries TRBV28 and TRBJ2-1; D uncertain. Germline V gene lookup returns CDR1 MDHEN and CDR2 SYDVKM. This CDR3 is 12 amino acids long. Trimming took 1 base from V and 9 from J, leaving 7 bases between them. CDR3 sequence (DNA): TGTGCCAGCAGTTTATCGGACCTTGAGCAGTTCTTC. It translates to CASSLSDLEQFF.

The V call is TRBV4-1, the J call TRBJ1-2, with 7 bases aligning to TRBD1. Per the germline V gene, CDR1 is MGHRA and CDR2 is YSYEKL. The junction had 7 bases not matched to a gene; V was cut back by 6 bases and J by 0 bases. There are 15 residues in the CDR3. CDR3 region: CASSRTGDSNYGYTF. CDR3 DNA sequence: TGCGCCAGCAGTCGCACAGGGGATTCTAACTATGGCTACACCTTC.

The gene calls are TRBV7-2 and TRBJ2-3; D perhaps matches TRBD2 (6 bases). The V gene's germline CDR1 is SGHTA and CDR2 FQGNSA. Trimming stripped 5 bases from V and 6 bases from J, with 9 bases between. The CDR3 length is 12 residues. The chain's CDR3 is CASSPGVDTQYF. CDR3 nucleotides: TGTGCCAGCAGCCCGGGGGTGGATACGCAGTATTTT. Based on the CDR3 plus reference TRBV7-2 and TRBJ2-3, the full variable domain is GAGVSQSPSNKVTEKGKDVELRCDPISGHTALYWYRQSLGQGLEFLIYFQGNSAPDKSGLPSDRFSAERTGGSVSTLTIQRTQQEDSAVYLCASSPGVDTQYFGPGTRLTVL.

This chain connects TRBV3-1 (or the pseudogene TRBV3-2) to TRBJ1-3, with no clear D. The CDR3 has 14 amino acids. Germline CDR1 and CDR2: LGHDT and YNNKEL (reference sequence). Trimming took off 1 base at V and 4 bases at J, with 8 bases between the two ends. Written as DNA, the CDR3 is TGTGCCAGCAGCCAAGGATCGCGGGGAAACACCATATATTTT. Protein sequence: CASSQGSRGNTIYF.

The chain recombines TRBV6-5 with TRBJ1-6; 8 bases map to TRBD1. The CDR3 consists of 16 residues. The trim removed 2 bases at V and 9 bases at J, leaving 9 bases unmatched. CDR1 is MNHEY and CDR2 is SVGAGI in the germline V gene. DNA of the CDR3: TGTGCCAGCAGTTACCTGGCGGGACAGGCCGCTTCACCCCTCCACTTT. Protein sequence: CASSYLAGQAASPLHF.

As concerns this clone: Different DNA sequences within this sample yield the same CDR3. This chain connects TRBV5-1 to TRBJ1-1; maybe TRBD1 (5 bases). Germline V gene lookup returns CDR1 SGHRS and CDR2 YFSETQ. V lost 0 bases and J 1 base, leaving 7 bases between the germline ends. The CDR3 loop spans 14 amino acids. As DNA, the CDR3 is TGCGCCAGCAGCTTGGAGAGGGGGAACACTGAAGCTTTCTTT. Its translation: CASSLERGNTEAFF.

In its sample, this clone was seen once. The rearrangement uses TRBV15 and TRBJ1-1, with a tentative D call TRBD1 (5 bases). The CDR3 has 15 residues. Germline loops: CDR1 LNHNV, CDR2 YYDKDF (reference sequence). Between the trimmed V and J ends, which lost 3 bases and 5 bases, there was a span of 16 bases. CDR3 region: CATSSRPLGGTEAFF. The CDR3 DNA follows: TGTGCCACCAGCAGCCGACCCCTTGGGGGAACTGAAGCTTTCTTT.

This sequence joins TRBV9 and TRBJ1-2; D might be TRBD1 (6 bases). Trimming stripped 3 bases from V and 4 bases from J, with 16 bases between. CDR1 and CDR2 from the germline V gene are SGDLS and YYNGEE. The length of the CDR3 is 15 residues. CDR3 residues: CASSGNREKLYGYTF. In DNA form, the CDR3 reads TGTGCCAGCAGCGGTAACAGGGAAAAACTCTATGGCTACACCTTC. The whole variable domain, remainder taken from reference TRBV9 and TRBJ1-2, is DSGVTQTPKHLITATGQRVTLRCSPRSGDLSVYWYQQSLDQGLQFLIQYYNGEERAKGNILERFSAQQFPDLHSELNLSSLELGDSALYFCASSGNREKLYGYTFGSGTRLTVV.

This chain joins TRBV5-6 and TRBJ1-3; D ambiguous. Germline V lookup: CDR1 SGHDT, CDR2 YYEEEE. Trimming pared 0 bases from V and 4 bases from J, leaving 11 bases between. There are 15 residues in the CDR3. Here the CDR3 reads CASSLGTSEGNTIYF. DNA of the CDR3: TGTGCCAGCAGCTTGGGGACCTCGGAGGGAAACACCATATATTTT.

The chain recombines TRBV6-5 with TRBJ1-2; no clear D. V was shortened by 5 bases and J by 0 bases, with 7 bases between the two germline ends. The CDR3 is made up of 13 amino acids. Germline assignment: CDR1 MNHEY and CDR2 SVGAGI. DNA of the CDR3: TGTGCCAGCAGTCTATTAACTAACTATGGCTACACCTTC. This codes for CASSLLTNYGYTF.

This chain connects TRBV11-2 to TRBJ2-5; 8 bases fit TRBD2. Germline CDR1 SGHAT, CDR2 FQNNGV. With 0 bases clipped from V and 1 base from J, the junction kept 4 bases outside the gene matches. This CDR3 region has 16 residues. CDR3 sequence reads: CASSLDPSGLQETQYF. In DNA form, the CDR3 reads TGTGCCAGCAGCTTAGATCCTAGCGGGCTCCAAGAGACCCAGTACTTC.

The rearrangement uses TRBV7-2 and TRBJ2-7; D could derive from TRBD1 or TRBD2 (5 bases each). CDR3 size: 15 residues. V lost 5 bases, J lost 7 bases, and 21 bases lay in between. CDR1 and CDR2 (germline): SGHTA, FQGNSA. The CDR3 loop reads CASSLRDGSWVEQYF. CDR3 sequence (DNA): TGTGCCAGCAGCCTCCGGGACGGATCCTGGGTGGAGCAGTACTTC.

The chain links TRBV5-5 to TRBJ2-3; 9 bases map to TRBD2. CDR1 is SGHKS, CDR2 YYEKEE, per germline (reference sequence). The CDR3 has 15 residues. The V gene end was trimmed by 0 bases and the J gene end by 1 base; junction bases not matched to a gene: 0. Written as DNA, the CDR3 is TGTGCCAGCAGCTTGGTAGCGGGAGGCACAGATACGCAGTATTTT. It specifies CASSLVAGGTDTQYF.